Listed here are 12 T cell receptor beta chains from one sample, sequenced in a study of T cell responses to AZD1222 COVID-19 vaccine. The assay was immunoSEQ multiplex PCR, and TCRdb's table has in-frame clones only and misses some. The table records some 130,000 clones, about 90% of them present only once. Sample: peripheral blood, taken on day 0 of AZD1222 vaccination. These receptors were collected from an adult in good health.

The CDR3 protein is CASSGVTGNTIYF. The CDR3 nucleotides read TGTGCCAGCAGCGGAGTAACTGGAAACACCATATATTTT. This chain links TRBV9 with TRBJ1-3; no clear D gene. V lost 3 bases, J lost 2 bases, and 6 bases lay in between. This CDR3 spans 13 amino acids. Germline-derived CDR1 and CDR2 are SGDLS and YYNGEE.

This chain connects TRBV28 to TRBJ2-5; 7 nucleotides line up with TRBD1. There are 20 residues in the CDR3. Trimming at V came to 6 bases and at J to 1 base, leaving 23 bases not matched to a gene. The germline gives CDR1 MDHEN, CDR2 SYDVKM. DNA for the CDR3: TGTGCCAGCAGAATCCCGCTCGGTCTCGACAGGGACAACCCCCAAGAGACCCAGTACTTC. Its translation is CASRIPLGLDRDNPQETQYF.

The chain couples TRBV5-1 to TRBJ2-3, with a weak D call TRBD2 (6 bases). The V end was cut by 5 bases, the J end by 6 bases, with 16 bases between. Per the germline V gene, CDR1 is SGHRS and CDR2 is YFSETQ. The CDR3 is made up of 14 amino acids. CDR3 bases: TGCGCCAGCAGGAGGCAGGGAGGCGTCGATACGCAGTATTTT. Translation: CASRRQGGVDTQYF.

The chain couples TRBV27 to TRBJ1-6; 7 bases match TRBD1. The ends lost 4 bases at V and 7 bases at J; junction bases unmatched: 10. The CDR3 has 16 residues. CDR1 and CDR2 from the germline V gene are MNHEY and SMNVEV (reference sequence). CDR3 nucleotides: TGTGCCAGCAGTTCCTACCCGGGACAGAGGAATTCACCCCTCCACTTT. Translating gives CASSSYPGQRNSPLHF.

The chain carries TRBV18 and TRBJ2-2; tentative D call: TRBD1 (5 bases). The CDR3 sequence is 15 residues long. Looked up from germline, CDR1 is KGHSH and CDR2 is LQKENI. The germline V and J ends were trimmed by 3 bases and 5 bases, with 13 bases remaining between them. The CDR3 reads CASSPRRARTGELFF. The CDR3 DNA sequence: TGTGCCAGCTCACCGCGCAGGGCTCGGACCGGGGAGCTGTTTTTT.

The rearrangement uses TRBV9 and TRBJ2-1; 8 bases are a match to TRBD1. V lost 0 bases to trimming and J lost 10 bases; unmatched junction nucleotides: 12. The germline gives CDR1 SGDLS, CDR2 YYNGEE. The CDR3 covers 16 residues. CDR3 residues: CASSVAGDRRMGEQFF. For the CDR3, the DNA is TGTGCCAGCAGCGTAGCTGGGGACAGGCGGATGGGGGAGCAGTTCTTC.

This clone was recorded a few times. The chain has TRBV15 and TRBJ2-7; 7 bases map to TRBD1. Germline-derived CDR1 and CDR2 are LNHNV and YYDKDF (reference sequence). The CDR3 sequence is 14 residues long. V shed 1 base, J shed 5 bases, and the junction held 5 bases outside the gene matches. Here the CDR3 DNA reads TGTGCCACCAGCAGAGGGGACAGTTCGAACGAGCAGTACTTC. This gives the protein CATSRGDSSNEQYF.

J is TRBJ1-1 and V is TRBV28, with D tentatively TRBD1 (5 bases). CDR1 and CDR2 from the germline V gene are MDHEN and SYDVKM. V was trimmed by 1 base and J by 1 base, leaving 16 bases between them. The CDR3 is 17 amino acids. CDR3 region: CASSLSLSGTANTEAFF. The CDR3 DNA reads as TGTGCCAGCAGTTTATCTCTATCCGGGACGGCGAACACTGAAGCTTTCTTT.

J is TRBJ1-1 and V is TRBV7-8; the D is unclear. V dropped 5 bases and J dropped 2 bases, with 9 bases sitting between them. This CDR3 comprises 13 residues. In germline, CDR1 is SGHVS, CDR2 FQNEAQ. Written as DNA, the CDR3 is TGTGCCAGCAGCCCGCGATTAAACACTGAAGCTTTCTTT. It codes for CASSPRLNTEAFF.

The V call is TRBV14, the J call TRBJ2-7; 11 bases line up with TRBD1. The length of the CDR3 is 14 residues. The V gene's germline CDR1 is SGHDN and CDR2 FVKESK. Germline trimming cut 8 bases from V and 4 bases from J; bases unmatched to any gene: 7. CDR3 coding DNA: TGTGCCAGCGGACAGGGGGCGCAGCTATACGAGCAGTACTTC. Its protein product is CASGQGAQLYEQYF.

The chain has TRBV2 and TRBJ2-7, with 10 bases identical to TRBD2. Germline CDR1 is SNHLY and CDR2 is FYNNEI. Losses at the gene ends were 4 bases for V and 6 bases for J; bases not matched to a gene: 6. The CDR3 loop spans 14 amino acids. The CDR3 sequence is CASSGVIAGGEQYF. CDR3 nucleotide sequence: TGTGCCAGCAGTGGCGTCATAGCGGGAGGCGAGCAGTACTTC.

This chain connects TRBV23-1 to TRBJ2-7, with D possibly being TRBD1 (6 bases). TRBV23-1 qualifies as an ORF whose function is uncertain. This CDR3 comprises 14 residues. V lost 0 bases and J lost 9, with 15 bases in between. The chain's CDR3 is CASSQSDRPSGQYF. Here the CDR3 DNA reads TGCGCCAGCAGTCAATCGGACAGACCCAGCGGGCAGTACTTC.